This T cell receptor beta chain was sequenced during a study of cytomegalovirus exposure and HLA in healthy donors. Study summary: There were about 85 million unique TCRs (from HLA-typed donors) in an early data release.

The primer mix had 60 Vbeta and 13 Jbeta primers. TCRdb's copy holds only in-frame clones and misses some; the assay was immunoSEQ multiplex PCR. The repertoire consists of 200,000 to 250,000 clones, with roughly 91% occurring once and the leading ten covering 0.95% to 1.1%. Healthy people donating bone marrow made up the donors. Trimming removed 7 bases from V and 4 bases from J, with 16 bases in between. The CDR3 extends over 14 amino acids. Per the germline V gene, CDR1 is MNHNS and CDR2 is SASEGT. The rearrangement joins TRBV6-1 to TRBJ2-5; D is undetermined. This TCR was sampled from a woman aged 18-29 years in good health and CMV-seronegative. Specimen: PBMCs. As DNA, the CDR3 is TGTGCCAGCACTAGACCGATATTGCGAGAGACCCAGTACTTC. Translated: CASTRPILRETQYF.